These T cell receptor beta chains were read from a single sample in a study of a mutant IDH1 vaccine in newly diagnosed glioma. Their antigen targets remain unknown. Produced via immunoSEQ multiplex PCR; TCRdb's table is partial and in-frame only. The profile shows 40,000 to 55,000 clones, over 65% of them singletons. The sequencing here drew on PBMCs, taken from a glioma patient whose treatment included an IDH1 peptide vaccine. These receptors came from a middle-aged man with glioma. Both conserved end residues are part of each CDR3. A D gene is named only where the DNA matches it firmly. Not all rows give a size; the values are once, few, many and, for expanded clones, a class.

CDR3: CASSDSGSTEAFF
DNA: TGTGCCAGCAGTGACTCGGGGAGTACTGAAGCTTTCTTT
size: NA
length: 13
V: TRBV6-4
J: TRBJ1-1
D: NA

CDR3: CASSVASGTQETQYF
DNA: TGTGCCAGCAGCGTAGCATCTGGGACCCAAGAGACCCAGTACTTC
size: NA
length: 15
V: TRBV9
J: TRBJ2-5
D: NA

CDR3: CASSFRQSYNEQFF
DNA: TGTGCCAGCAGCTTCAGGCAGAGCTACAATGAGCAGTTCTTC
size: once
length: 14
V: TRBV11-3
J: TRBJ2-1
D: NA

CDR3: CASSLRTDTQYF
DNA: TGTGCCAGCAGCCTTCGCACAGATACGCAGTATTTT
size: NA
length: 12
V: TRBV7-8
J: TRBJ2-3
D: NA

CDR3: CASKAREGSGANVLTF
DNA: TGTGCCAGCAAGGCCAGGGAGGGCTCTGGGGCCAACGTCCTGACTTTC
size: NA
length: 16
V: TRBV27
J: TRBJ2-6
D: TRBD2

CDR3: CASRNTGELFF
DNA: TGTGCCAGCAGAAACACCGGGGAGCTGTTTTTT
size: few
length: 11
V: TRBV7-2
J: TRBJ2-2
D: NA

CDR3: CASSSEDLSYGYTF
DNA: TGTGCCAGCAGCTCGGAAGATCTATCGTATGGCTACACCTTC
size: NA
length: 14
V: TRBV7-9
J: TRBJ1-2
D: NA

CDR3: CASSPTQTAVGEQYF
DNA: TGTGCCAGCAGTCCTACGCAAACAGCCGTCGGCGAGCAGTACTTC
size: NA
length: 15
V: TRBV27
J: TRBJ2-7
D: NA

CDR3: CASSLSEETQYF
DNA: TGTGCCAGCAGCTTAAGCGAAGAGACCCAGTACTTC
size: NA
length: 12
V: TRBV7-2
J: TRBJ2-5
D: NA

CDR3: CASSKTGGGADTQYF
DNA: TGTGCCAGCAGTAAGACAGGGGGTGGCGCAGATACGCAGTATTTT
size: NA
length: 15
V: TRBV6-6
J: TRBJ2-3
D: TRBD1

CDR3: CASRSGTGAPETQYF
DNA: TGCGCCAGCAGGTCCGGGACTGGGGCTCCGGAGACCCAGTACTTC
size: NA
length: 15
V: TRBV5-1
J: TRBJ2-5
D: NA

CDR3: CASSPDRGPFEQYF
DNA: TGCGCCAGCAGCCCGGACAGGGGCCCTTTCGAGCAGTACTTC
size: NA
length: 14
V: TRBV4-1
J: TRBJ2-7
D: TRBD1

CDR3: CASTPPGDNEQFF
DNA: TGTGCCAGCACTCCACCCGGCGACAATGAGCAGTTCTTC
size: NA
length: 13
V: TRBV6-6
J: TRBJ2-1
D: NA

CDR3: CASSLAGARNEQFF
DNA: TGTGCCAGCAGCTTAGCAGGGGCTCGGAATGAGCAGTTCTTC
size: NA
length: 14
V: TRBV11-2
J: TRBJ2-1
D: NA

CDR3: CASSRGSAAYEQYF
DNA: TGCGCCAGCAGCCGGGGGTCAGCAGCCTACGAGCAGTACTTC
size: NA
length: 14
V: TRBV4-1
J: TRBJ2-7
D: NA

CDR3: CAWSPYLTEAFF
DNA: TGTGCCTGGAGTCCTTACCTCACTGAAGCTTTCTTT
size: few
length: 12
V: TRBV30
J: TRBJ1-1
D: NA

CDR3: CASSPGRRNEKLFF
DNA: TGTGCCAGCAGCCCGGGACGGCGTAATGAAAAACTGTTTTTT
size: NA
length: 14
V: TRBV5-8
J: TRBJ1-4
D: NA

CDR3: CASSSPGQVMNTEAFF
DNA: TGTGCCAGCAGTTCCCCGGGACAGGTGATGAACACTGAAGCTTTCTTT
size: NA
length: 16
V: TRBV6-5
J: TRBJ1-1
D: TRBD1

CDR3: CASSIGARTGGTGELFF
DNA: TGTGCCAGTAGTATTGGGGCTCGGACAGGAGGCACCGGGGAGCTGTTTTTT
size: NA
length: 17
V: TRBV19
J: TRBJ2-2
D: TRBD1

CDR3: CASSYGLVRNTGELFF
DNA: TGCGCCAGCAGCTATGGACTAGTTCGGAATACCGGGGAGCTGTTTTTT
size: NA
length: 16
V: TRBV4-1
J: TRBJ2-2
D: TRBD2

CDR3: CASSLGQEGYTF
DNA: TGTGCCAGCAGCTTGGGTCAGGAGGGCTACACCTTC
size: NA
length: 12
V: TRBV5-4
J: TRBJ1-2
D: NA

CDR3: CASSLSGLAGMLYNEQFF
DNA: TGTGCCAGCAGCTTAAGTGGACTAGCGGGAATGTTATACAATGAGCAGTTCTTC
size: NA
length: 18
V: TRBV7-2
J: TRBJ2-1
D: TRBD2

CDR3: CAAWGGVYEQYF
DNA: TGTGCCGCCTGGGGGGGGGTCTACGAGCAGTACTTC
size: NA
length: 12
V: TRBV10-3
J: TRBJ2-7
D: TRBD2

CDR3: CASSPALLIPSEQFF
DNA: TGTGCCAGCAGCCCCGCCTTACTTATTCCGAGTGAGCAGTTCTTC
size: NA
length: 15
V: TRBV7-2
J: TRBJ2-1
D: NA

CDR3: CASSQGQVRNQPQHF
DNA: TGTGCCAGCAGCCAGGGACAGGTCCGCAATCAGCCCCAGCATTTT
size: few
length: 15
V: TRBV7-8
J: TRBJ1-5
D: TRBD1

CDR3: CASSIFGDRSPQETQYF
DNA: TGTGCCAGCAGCATTTTCGGGGACAGGTCGCCACAAGAGACCCAGTACTTC
size: NA
length: 17
V: TRBV11-2
J: TRBJ2-5
D: TRBD1

CDR3: CASSSGEFRVQETQYF
DNA: TGCGCCAGCAGCTCGGGAGAGTTCAGGGTCCAAGAGACCCAGTACTTC
size: NA
length: 16
V: TRBV5-1
J: TRBJ2-5
D: NA

CDR3: CASSQGYTEAFF
DNA: TGTGCCAGCAGCCAGGGATACACTGAAGCTTTCTTT
size: NA
length: 12
V: TRBV14
J: TRBJ1-1
D: NA